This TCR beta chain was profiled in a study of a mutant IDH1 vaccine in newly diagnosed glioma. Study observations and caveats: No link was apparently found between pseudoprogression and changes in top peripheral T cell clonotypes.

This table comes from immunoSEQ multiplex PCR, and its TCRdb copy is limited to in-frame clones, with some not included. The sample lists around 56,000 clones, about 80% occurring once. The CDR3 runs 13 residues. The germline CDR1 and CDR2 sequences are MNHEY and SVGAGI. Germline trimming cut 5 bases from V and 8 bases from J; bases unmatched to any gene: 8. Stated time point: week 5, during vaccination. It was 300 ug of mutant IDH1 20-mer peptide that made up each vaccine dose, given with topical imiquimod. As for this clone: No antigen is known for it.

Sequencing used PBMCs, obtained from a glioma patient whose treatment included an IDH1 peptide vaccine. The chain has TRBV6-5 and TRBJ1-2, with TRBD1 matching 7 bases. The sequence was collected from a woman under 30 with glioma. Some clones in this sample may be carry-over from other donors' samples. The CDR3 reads CASSVGQVGGYTF. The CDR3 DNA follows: TGTGCCAGCAGTGTAGGACAGGTCGGGGGCTACACCTTC.